The source of this T cell receptor beta chain is a study of CD8 T cells in Susac syndrome. After extraction with the RNeasy kit, about 0.45 to 1 ug of the RNA was reverse transcribed using random hexamers. Multiplex immunoSEQ PCR targeted 54 Vbeta and 13 Jbeta TCR beta segments. TCRdb called the immunoSEQ multiplex PCR reads again in MiXCR, with one record for every CDR3 protein. The data contain 200,000 to 300,000 distinct CDR3 sequences, 90% to 97% of them seen just once; the ten biggest clones take up 0.08% to 0.11%. After removal of 4 bases from V and 4 bases from J, the junction contained 7 bases not matched to a gene. The CDR3 spans 15 residues. From germline, CDR1 is MDHEN and CDR2 SYDVKM.

The source material was CD4+ T cells from PBMCs. The TCR comes from a human donor with Susac syndrome. This chain connects TRBV28 to TRBJ2-5; 9 positions agree with TRBD2. The CDR3: CASSSAGLARETQYF. In DNA, the CDR3 is TGTGCCAGCAGTTCCGCCGGACTAGCGCGAGAGACCCAGTACTTC.